This is a list of T cell receptor beta chains from one sample in a study of a mutant IDH1 vaccine in newly diagnosed glioma. TCRdb's table, derived via immunoSEQ multiplex PCR, lists solely in-frame clones and lacks some. The sample holds 60,000 to 65,000 clones, around 84% seen once. Antigens for these TCRs are unknown. Material: PBMCs, obtained from a glioma patient whose treatment included an IDH1 peptide vaccine. The receptors originated from a man younger than 45 with glioma. CDR3s include the opening cysteine and the closing phenylalanine or tryptophan. D genes are given only for firm matches. Rows may omit the clone size; those that give it use once, few, many or a size class.

J gene | V gene | clone size | D gene | CDR3 protein | CDR3 DNA
TRBJ1-2 | TRBV7-9 | - | TRBD1 | CASSLTSGTGEGYTF | TGTGCCAGCAGCTTAACGTCCGGGACAGGGGAAGGCTACACCTTC
TRBJ2-1 | TRBV5-4 | - | TRBD1 | CASSLEWDSSSYNEQFF | TGTGCCAGCAGCTTGGAGTGGGACAGTAGCTCCTACAATGAGCAGTTCTTC
TRBJ1-1 | TRBV15 | few | - | CATSAGMNTEAFF | TGTGCCACCAGCGCGGGAATGAACACTGAAGCTTTCTTT
TRBJ1-2 | TRBV7-9 | - | - | CASSLAYPGPYGYTF | TGTGCCAGCAGCTTAGCGTATCCTGGCCCCTATGGCTACACCTTC
TRBJ2-3 | TRBV7-2 | - | TRBD1 | CASSARDRGRNTDTQYF | TGTGCCAGCAGCGCCCGGGACAGGGGGCGCAACACAGATACGCAGTATTTT
TRBJ2-5 | TRBV7-9 | - | - | CASSLLFDGGYQETQYF | TGTGCCAGCAGCTTACTCTTTGACGGGGGCTATCAAGAGACCCAGTACTTC
TRBJ2-6 | TRBV28 | - | - | CASSLGQPGANVLTF | TGTGCCAGCAGTTTGGGCCAACCTGGGGCCAACGTCCTGACTTTC
TRBJ1-2 | TRBV7-8 | - | - | CASSLVGYGYTF | TGTGCCAGCAGCTTAGTTGGGTATGGCTACACCTTC
TRBJ2-7 | TRBV29-1 | - | - | CSATVGGSYEQYF | TGCAGCGCCACAGTGGGGGGAAGTTACGAGCAGTACTTC
TRBJ2-2 | TRBV28 | - | - | CASQGSNTGELFF | TGTGCCAGCCAGGGCTCGAACACCGGGGAGCTGTTTTTT
TRBJ1-5 | TRBV2 | once | TRBD1 | CASSGGTARKHF | TGTGCCAGCAGTGGTGGGACAGCGAGAAAACATTTT
TRBJ1-3 | TRBV6-1 | few | - | CASSRGGGNTIYF | TGTGCCAGCAGCCGAGGGGGTGGAAACACCATATATTTT
TRBJ2-1 | TRBV4-1 | - | TRBD2 | CASSHFPGGLGEEFF | TGCGCCAGCAGCCATTTTCCGGGGGGTCTGGGGGAGGAGTTCTTC
TRBJ2-7 | TRBV5-1 | - | - | CASSVALRRHEQYF | TGCGCCAGCAGCGTAGCCCTTAGGCGGCACGAGCAGTACTTC
TRBJ1-6 | TRBV2 | - | TRBD1 | CASSEAGGPPHIVSPLHF | TGTGCCAGCAGTGAGGCAGGGGGACCCCCCCATATCGTTTCACCCCTCCACTTT
TRBJ1-2 | TRBV11-2 | - | - | CASSLDRSSNYGYTF | TGTGCCAGCAGCTTAGACAGGTCGTCTAACTATGGCTACACCTTC
TRBJ1-4 | TRBV27 | - | - | CASSFIGATNEKLFF | TGTGCCAGCAGTTTCATCGGCGCAACTAATGAAAAACTGTTTTTT
TRBJ2-5 | TRBV27 | - | - | CASSLFYSILQETQYF | TGTGCCAGCAGTTTATTCTACAGCATCCTTCAAGAGACCCAGTACTTC
TRBJ1-6 | TRBV11-2 | few | TRBD1 | CASSPRQGPNSPLHF | TGTGCCAGCAGCCCCCGACAGGGCCCAAATTCACCCCTCCACTTT
TRBJ2-3 | TRBV7-2 | - | TRBD2 | CASSLGLAGGERQYF | TGTGCCAGCAGCTTAGGGCTAGCGGGGGGGGAGAGGCAGTATTTT
TRBJ1-1 | TRBV6-6 | - | TRBD1 | CASSYSQGVGTEAFF | TGTGCCAGCAGTTATTCACAGGGGGTTGGGACTGAAGCTTTCTTT
TRBJ1-2 | TRBV5-6 | - | - | CASSSFPRGNYGYTF | TGTGCCAGCAGCTCGTTCCCCAGGGGTAACTATGGCTACACCTTC
TRBJ2-7 | TRBV12-5 | - | - | CASATSMGSLYEQYF | TGTGCTAGTGCCACAAGCATGGGGTCCCTCTACGAGCAGTACTTC
TRBJ1-1 | TRBV11-2 | - | - | CASSGVVTEAFF | TGTGCCAGCAGCGGGGTGGTCACTGAAGCTTTCTTT
TRBJ2-7 | TRBV5-4 | - | - | CASSQISSYEQYF | TGTGCCAGCAGCCAGATATCCTCCTACGAGCAGTACTTC
TRBJ2-1 | TRBV29-1 | - | TRBD2 | CSVDGLAGGYYRWNEQFF | TGCAGCGTTGATGGACTAGCGGGGGGATACTACAGGTGGAATGAGCAGTTCTTC
TRBJ2-3 | TRBV7-6 | - | - | CASSSSRNTRTDTQYF | TGTGCCAGCAGCTCATCGCGGAACACCCGCACAGATACGCAGTATTTT
TRBJ2-1 | TRBV9 | - | TRBD1 | CASSVAPTGVDEQFF | TGTGCCAGCAGCGTAGCTCCGACAGGGGTGGATGAGCAGTTCTTC
TRBJ1-1 | TRBV11-2 | - | - | CASSHPLQNTEAFF | TGTGCCAGCAGCCACCCCCTCCAAAACACTGAAGCTTTCTTT
TRBJ1-3 | TRBV6-5 | - | - | CASTTGSSGNTIYF | TGTGCCAGCACAACGGGGAGCTCTGGAAACACCATATATTTT
TRBJ1-3 | TRBV6-5 | - | - | CASTPRGVGNTIYF | TGTGCCAGCACCCCCCGCGGGGTTGGAAACACCATATATTTT
TRBJ2-5 | TRBV14 | - | TRBD1 | CASSQHLLRDRQETQYF | TGTGCCAGCAGCCAACACCTCTTACGGGACAGACAAGAGACCCAGTACTTC
TRBJ2-1 | TRBV2 | medium-sized | - | CASNGVGQTEQFF | TGTGCCAGCAATGGAGTAGGTCAGACTGAGCAGTTCTTC
TRBJ1-5 | TRBV2 | - | - | CASSDKYSNQPQHF | TGTGCCAGCAGTGACAAGTATAGCAATCAGCCCCAGCATTTT
TRBJ1-2 | TRBV14 | - | - | CASSQDRYPGRSNYGYTF | TGTGCCAGCAGCCAAGATCGGTACCCAGGGCGAAGTAACTATGGCTACACCTTC
TRBJ2-5 | TRBV2 | - | TRBD1 | CASSEAAGGRRETQYF | TGTGCCAGCAGTGAAGCTGCAGGGGGCAGGCGAGAGACCCAGTACTTC
TRBJ2-7 | TRBV4-2 | - | TRBD1 | CASSQVAGTGNEQYF | TGTGCCAGCAGCCAAGTCGCCGGGACAGGGAACGAGCAGTACTTC
TRBJ1-1 | TRBV6-6 | - | - | CASSYSELGTEAFF | TGTGCCAGCAGTTACTCCGAATTAGGCACTGAAGCTTTCTTT
TRBJ2-1 | TRBV7-8 | - | - | CASSVGGAYNEQFF | TGTGCCAGCAGCGTAGGCGGGGCATACAATGAGCAGTTCTTC
TRBJ1-2 | TRBV28 | - | - | CASTRGTTNYGYTF | TGTGCCAGCACGAGAGGTACTACTAACTATGGCTACACCTTC
TRBJ1-2 | TRBV5-1 | - | - | CASRGRTTNYGYTF | TGCGCCAGCAGAGGCCGAACGACCAACTATGGCTACACCTTC
TRBJ1-6 | TRBV28 | - | TRBD1 | CASSYTGTGASPLHF | TGTGCCAGCAGCTACACCGGGACAGGGGCCTCACCCCTCCACTTT
TRBJ2-5 | TRBV18 | - | - | CASSLQGQETQYF | TGTGCCAGCTCACTTCAGGGGCAGGAGACCCAGTACTTC
TRBJ1-1 | TRBV11-1 | - | - | CASSYGNAEAFF | TGTGCCAGCAGCTATGGGAACGCTGAAGCTTTCTTT
TRBJ1-5 | TRBV4-2 | few | - | CASSQQRGNQPQHF | TGTGCCAGCAGCCAACAGAGGGGCAATCAGCCCCAGCATTTT
TRBJ2-1 | TRBV5-1 | - | TRBD1 | CASSFYTGQGSGEQFF | TGCGCCAGCAGCTTTTACACGGGACAGGGGTCCGGGGAGCAGTTCTTC
TRBJ2-7 | TRBV5-4 | - | - | CASSFPDSYEQYF | TGTGCCAGCAGCTTTCCGGACTCCTACGAGCAGTACTTC
TRBJ1-4 | TRBV29-1 | - | - | CSVATKDRATNEKLFF | TGCAGCGTTGCAACCAAAGACCGAGCAACTAATGAAAAACTGTTTTTT
TRBJ2-1 | TRBV6-4 | medium-sized | TRBD2 | CASSELAGGHEQFF | TGTGCCAGCAGTGAACTAGCGGGGGGGCATGAGCAGTTCTTC